The 26 T cell receptor beta chains in this list originate from one sample, sequenced in a study of T cells in Graves' hyperthyroidism and ophthalmopathy. TCR beta CDR3 sequences were amplified from RNA transcripts. Researchers ran a first-round RT-PCR on the TCR CDR3 using the HTBI primer set. TCRdb re-called the multiplex PCR reads with MiXCR, one entry per CDR3 protein. Of some 690,000 distinct CDR3 sequences in the sample, roughly 17% were seen once. Sequenced input: blood. All receptors come from a man aged 50-60 years with Graves' hyperthyroidism.

A few counts support this clonotype. The chain is built from TRBV5-1 and TRBJ1-6; D gene ambiguous. This CDR3 is built from 15 residues. The V end lost 0 bases, the J end lost 5 bases, and 9 bases lay between the germline ends. Germline CDR1 is SGHRS and CDR2 is YFSETQ. The CDR3 sequence is CASSLVGIDNSPLHF. The CDR3, as DNA: TGCGCCAGCAGCTTGGTGGGTATCGATAATTCACCCCTCCACTTT.

This clonotype was seen repeatedly, ten times or more. The genes are TRBV12-3 or TRBV12-4 and TRBJ2-1; D unclear. V was trimmed by 6 bases and J by 0 bases, leaving 12 bases between them. The CDR3 is 15 residues long. CDR3 sequence: CASSLDLLSYNEQFF. In nucleotides, the CDR3 is TGTGCCAGCAGCCTTGATCTACTCTCCTACAATGAGCAGTTCTTC.

A remark on this clonotype: With a much larger clone just one base away, this may be a read error. The gene calls are TRBV7-3 and TRBJ1-2, with 7 bases lining up with TRBD1. CDR1 is SGHTA and CDR2 is FQGTGA in the germline V gene. The V segment lost 5 bases and the J segment 8 bases; nucleotides outside the gene matches: 14. This CDR3 is 15 amino acids long. The CDR3 DNA sequence: TGTGCCAGCAGCCCGTCGTCAGCAGGGGGTCACGGCTACACCTTC. Protein product: CASSPSSAGGHGYTF.

This clonotype was found many times. V usage is TRBV7-9 and J usage is TRBJ1-3, with D perhaps TRBD1 (5 bases). This CDR3 has 20 amino acids. Germline V gene lookup returns CDR1 SEHNR and CDR2 FQNEAQ (reference sequence). Trimming left V 5 bases short and J 0 bases short, with 26 bases between. The CDR3 loop reads CASSQTIRDGKTFSGNTIYF. In nucleotides, the CDR3 is TGTGCCAGCAGCCAAACGATCCGGGACGGAAAGACCTTCTCTGGAAACACCATATATTTT.

Note on this clonotype: With a much larger clone just one base away, this may be a read error. Because the CDR3's place on the DNA is in doubt, the DNA is left out and the CDR3 is given as listed by TCRdb. The chain joins TRBV12-3 or TRBV12-4 to TRBJ2-2; the table names TRBD2, a call not compared with the DNA. The CDR3 has 15 amino acids, counting both end residues. The CDR3 protein is CASSSSGGFGEELFF.

The chain joins TRBV27 to TRBJ1-5; TRBD1 aligns across 7 bases. V gave up 0 bases and J gave up 5 bases; unmatched junction bases: 7. CDR3 length: 16 amino acids. CDR1 MNHEY and CDR2 SMNVEV come from the germline V gene (reference sequence). The CDR3 DNA is TGTGCCAGCAGTTTATCGGCAGGGGGTGTCCATCAGCCCCAGCATTTT. This encodes CASSLSAGGVHQPQHF.

The rearrangement uses TRBV20-1 and TRBJ1-5; TRBD1 might be the D (5 bases). In germline, CDR1 is DFQATT, CDR2 SNEGSKA (reference sequence). Trimming stripped 6 bases from V and 6 bases from J, with 18 bases between. The CDR3 has 14 residues. CDR3 nucleotide sequence: TGCAGTGCCGAACCTGGGGCGTCTGGTCAGCCCCAGCATTTT. This sequence encodes CSAEPGASGQPQHF.

CDR3 in amino acids: CASKLAESSYEQYF. For the CDR3, the DNA is TGCGCCAGCAAATTAGCGGAGAGCTCCTACGAGCAGTACTTC. The chain carries TRBV10-2 and TRBJ2-7; possibly TRBD2 for D (6 bases). From germline, CDR1 is WSHSY and CDR2 SAAADI. V lost 7 bases to trimming and J lost 0 bases, with 13 bases between them. The CDR3 totals 14 residues.

The chain links TRBV15 to TRBJ1-4, with 8 bases matching TRBD1. CDR1 and CDR2 from the germline V gene are LNHNV and YYDKDF (reference sequence). The ends lost 5 bases at V and 7 bases at J; junction bases unmatched: 9. This CDR3 region has 15 residues. The CDR3 nucleotides are TGTGCCACCAGCGGCCCAGGGGGCCTCGGTGAAAAACTGTTTTTT. This sequence encodes CATSGPGGLGEKLFF.

The sample holds many counts of this clonotype. J is TRBJ1-5 and V is TRBV6-1; TRBD1 aligns across 9 bases. CDR3 length: 18 amino acids. The V segment lost 2 bases and the J segment 0 bases; nucleotides outside the gene matches: 8. Germline lookup yields CDR1 MNHNS and CDR2 SASEGT. CDR3 protein: CASSERTGARHSNQPQHF. The DNA of the CDR3 is TGTGCCAGCAGTGAAAGGACAGGGGCCCGCCATAGCAATCAGCCCCAGCATTTT.

In this sample, this clonotype turned up many times. The chain couples TRBV2 to TRBJ2-3, with TRBD2 matching 12 bases. The germline V gene has CDR1 SNHLY and CDR2 FYNNEI. V lost 0 bases and J lost 7; bases outside the gene matches: 5. The CDR3 consists of 16 residues. The CDR3 DNA follows: TGTGCCAGCAGTGAAGCCTTACTAGCGGGAGGTTATACGCAGTATTTT. It encodes CASSEALLAGGYTQYF.

This clonotype was counted many times. The chain combines TRBV20-1 with TRBJ2-5, with D perhaps TRBD1 (5 bases). CDR1 and CDR2 (germline): DFQATT, SNEGSKA (reference sequence). Trimming left V 1 base short and J 7 bases short, with 10 bases between. The CDR3 is made up of 12 amino acids. In DNA, the CDR3 is TGCAGTGCTAGAGGACAGCCAGGGACCCAGTACTTC. It encodes CSARGQPGTQYF.

Only a few counts were recorded for this clonotype. This rearrangement joins TRBV7-3 to TRBJ1-2, with 7 bases identical to TRBD1. The CDR3 length is 13 residues. Looked up from germline, CDR1 is SGHTA and CDR2 is FQGTGA. Unmatched junction bases numbered 6, after V lost 5 bases and J lost 6 bases. DNA for the CDR3: TGTGCCAGCAGCCCCGGGACAGCGGATGGCTACACCTTC. Translated: CASSPGTADGYTF.

The rearrangement uses TRBV28 and TRBJ2-7; D not certain. From germline, CDR1 is MDHEN and CDR2 SYDVKM. V was shortened by 1 base and J by 9 bases, with 10 bases between the two germline ends. This CDR3 comprises 12 residues. The CDR3 reads CASSLLGKVQYF. DNA for the CDR3: TGTGCCAGCAGTTTATTGGGCAAGGTGCAGTACTTC.

The sample holds many counts of this clonotype. This sequence joins TRBV5-1 and TRBJ2-7, with D perhaps matching TRBD2 (6 bases). The germline gives CDR1 SGHRS, CDR2 YFSETQ. The V end lost 0 bases, the J end lost 2 bases, and 12 bases lay between the germline ends. The CDR3 runs 15 residues. This chain's CDR3 is CASSLEIAVTYEQYF. The CDR3 DNA reads as TGCGCCAGCAGCTTGGAGATAGCGGTAACCTACGAGCAGTACTTC.

This clonotype showed up just a few times. V and J are TRBV20-1 and TRBJ1-5; D is uncertain. CDR1 and CDR2 (germline): DFQATT, SNEGSKA (reference sequence). Trimming pared 6 bases from V and 0 bases from J, leaving 15 bases between. CDR3 length: 15 amino acids. The CDR3 region is CSASGLGYSNQPQHF. As DNA, the CDR3 is TGCAGTGCCAGCGGCCTTGGGTATAGCAATCAGCCCCAGCATTTT.

This clonotype was counted ten times or more. The chain combines TRBV28 with TRBJ2-3; 9 nucleotides line up with TRBD2. Trimming removed 5 bases from V and 6 bases from J; junction bases left unmatched: 9. From germline, CDR1 is MDHEN and CDR2 SYDVKM. CDR3 length: 15 residues. In DNA form, the CDR3 reads TGTGCCAGCAGTCCCCAGCGGGAGGCGGGGGATACGCAGTATTTT. Translation gives CASSPQREAGDTQYF.

The rearrangement links TRBV24-1 to TRBJ1-2; 11 positions match TRBD1. V shed 8 bases, J shed 1 base, and the junction held 8 bases outside the gene matches. The CDR3 runs to 16 residues. Germline CDR1 and CDR2: KGHDR and SFDVKD. The CDR3 region is CATTPGQGEHNYGYTF. For the CDR3, the DNA is TGTGCCACCACCCCGGGACAGGGGGAACATAACTATGGCTACACCTTC.

The genes are TRBV13 and TRBJ2-7; TRBD1 or TRBD2 may be the D gene (5 bases each). CDR3 length: 15 residues. V lost 5 bases, J lost 2 bases, and 16 bases lay in between. Germline assignment: CDR1 PRHDT and CDR2 FYEKMQ (reference sequence). DNA of the CDR3: TGTGCCAGCAGCGCAACCGGGACGCAAACCTACGAGCAGTACTTC. Translating gives CASSATGTQTYEQYF.

This clonotype was seen repeatedly, ten times or more. The V gene is TRBV28, the J gene TRBJ2-7; unclear D gene. This CDR3 region has 14 residues. Germline values: CDR1 MDHEN, CDR2 SYDVKM. The V end was cut by 5 bases, the J end by 1 base, with 12 bases between. The CDR3 DNA reads TGTGCCAGCAGTCCCACCCCAGGTTCCTACGAGCAGTACTTC. Its translation is CASSPTPGSYEQYF.

On this clonotype itself: It may be a read error: a sequence one base away is much more abundant. This chain joins TRBV20-1 and TRBJ2-7, with 12 bases that match TRBD2. J lost 10 bases, V lost 5 bases, and 3 bases had no gene match. This CDR3 region has 11 residues. CDR1 and CDR2 from the germline V gene are DFQATT and SNEGSKA (reference sequence). CDR3 loop: CSAETSGRQYF. Written as DNA, the CDR3 is TGCAGTGCTGAGACTAGCGGGAGACAGTACTTC.

Regarding this clonotype: A much larger clone differs by one base, so this may be a read error. CDR3 in amino acids: CASSRSAASYNEQYF. CDR3 sequence (DNA): TGCGCCAGCAGCCGTTCGGCGGCCTCCTACAATGAGCAGTACTTC. V and J are TRBV5-1 and TRBJ2-1; D ambiguous. The J call is uncertain, as TRBJ2-7 better fits the DNA end. In germline, CDR1 is SGHRS, CDR2 YFSETQ. The CDR3 contains 15 residues.

V gene TRBV10-2 combines with J gene TRBJ2-5; TRBD2 agrees at 8 bases. The CDR3 consists of 12 residues. J lost 13 bases, V lost 6 bases, and 10 bases had no gene match. In germline, CDR1 is WSHSY, CDR2 SAAADI. The CDR3 DNA is TGCGCCAGCAGCCCTAGCGGGCCTTCCGTGTACTTC. Amino acid sequence: CASSPSGPSVYF.

The sample holds a few counts of this clonotype. The chain uses TRBV28 and TRBJ1-1; D unclear. The germline CDR1 and CDR2 sequences are MDHEN and SYDVKM. The V gene lost 2 bases and the J gene lost 5 bases, with 6 bases spanning the gap. CDR3 length equals 12 residues. CDR3 residues: CASSLPWTEAFF. CDR3 in DNA: TGTGCCAGCAGTTTACCGTGGACTGAAGCTTTCTTT.

Notes on this clonotype: A much larger clone differs by one base, so this may be a read error. The chain carries TRBV24-1 and TRBJ2-3; D gene unclear. The CDR3 runs to 13 residues. CDR1 is KGHDR and CDR2 is SFDVKD in the germline V gene. Trimming cost V 4 bases and J 0 bases, with 4 bases left between them. CDR3 in amino acids: CATSDRSTDTQYF. CDR3 bases: TGTGCCACCAGTGACAGAAGCACAGATACGCAGTATTTT.

This clonotype has ten or more counts. CDR3 nucleotides: TGTGCCAGCAGCTTAGACAGGGGATCGGAGACCCAGTACTTC. Its protein is CASSLDRGSETQYF. The chain carries TRBV11-1 and TRBJ2-5, with 7 positions matching TRBD1. Germline lookup yields CDR1 SGHAT and CDR2 FQDESV (reference sequence). There are 14 residues in the CDR3. V shed 1 base, J shed 5 bases, and the junction held 4 bases outside the gene matches.